The clone carrying this T cell receptor (beta chain) was picked up a small number of times. This CDR3 spans 13 amino acids. Germline CDR1 is GTSNPN and CDR2 is SVGIG (reference sequence). Trimming left V 0 bases short and J 6 bases short, with 9 bases between. TCRdb used MiXCR to reprocess the RT-PCR reads, holding one entry per CDR3 protein. The table includes around 600,000 distinct CDR3 sequences, about 11% detected once. The entry originates in a study of response to subunit inactivated influenza vaccine. The same sample was also used in a study of T cells expressing NK-cell markers. That publication notes: What made the TCR beta cDNA was 5'RACE template switching with UMIs.

The source of this sequence is a man over 45 who received an inactivated influenza vaccine. The chain joins TRBV30 to TRBJ2-4; D is unclear. The sequenced sample was PBMCs from blood, obtained on the day of vaccination. The CDR3 DNA reads TGTGCCTGGAGTGTTGGATCGGGAAACATTCAGTACTTC. Encoded protein: CAWSVGSGNIQYF.